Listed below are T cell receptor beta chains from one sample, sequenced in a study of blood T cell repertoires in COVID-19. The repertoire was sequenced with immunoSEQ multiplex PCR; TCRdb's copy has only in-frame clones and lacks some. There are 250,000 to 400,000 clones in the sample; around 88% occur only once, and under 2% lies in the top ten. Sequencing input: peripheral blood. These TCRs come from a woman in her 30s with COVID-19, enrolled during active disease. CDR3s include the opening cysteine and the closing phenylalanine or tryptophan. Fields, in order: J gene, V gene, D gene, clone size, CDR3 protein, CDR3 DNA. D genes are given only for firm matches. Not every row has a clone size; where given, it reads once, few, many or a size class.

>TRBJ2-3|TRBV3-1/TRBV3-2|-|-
CASSQGGAVSDTQYF
TGTGCCAGCAGCCAGGGGGGGGCGGTCTCAGATACGCAGTATTTT
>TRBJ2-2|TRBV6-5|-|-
CASSLRHRLWELFF
TGTGCCAGCAGTCTTCGGCACAGACTATGGGAGCTGTTTTTT
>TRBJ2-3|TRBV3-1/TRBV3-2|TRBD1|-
CASSHRQGGWVDTQYF
TGTGCCAGCAGCCACCGACAGGGGGGCTGGGTAGATACGCAGTATTTT
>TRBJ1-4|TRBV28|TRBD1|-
CASSEGQGVEKLFF
TGTGCCAGCAGTGAGGGCCAGGGGGTTGAAAAACTGTTTTTT
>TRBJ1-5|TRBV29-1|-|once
CSVPDRPPQPQHF
TGCAGCGTCCCCGACAGACCCCCCCAGCCCCAGCATTTT
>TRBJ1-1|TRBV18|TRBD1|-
CASSPMGQMNTEAFF
TGTGCCAGCTCGCCAATGGGACAGATGAACACTGAAGCTTTCTTT
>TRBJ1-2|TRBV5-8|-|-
CASSLMGAGGYTF
TGTGCCAGCAGCTTGATGGGGGCCGGAGGCTACACCTTC
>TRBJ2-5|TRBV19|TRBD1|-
CASEAGTAQGTQYF
TGTGCCAGTGAGGCCGGGACAGCACAGGGGACCCAGTACTTC
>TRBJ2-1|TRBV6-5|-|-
CASRRLAAYNEQFF
TGTGCCAGCAGGCGGTTAGCGGCTTACAATGAGCAGTTCTTC
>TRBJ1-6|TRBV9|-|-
CASSSQGGSYNSPLHF
TGTGCCAGCAGCTCCCAGGGTGGCTCCTATAATTCACCCCTCCACTTT
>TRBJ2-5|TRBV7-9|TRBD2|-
CASSFRTSSETQYF
TGTGCCAGCAGCTTCCGGACTAGCTCGGAGACCCAGTACTTC
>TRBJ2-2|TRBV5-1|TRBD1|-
CASSSWDRPGELFF
TGCGCCAGCAGCTCGTGGGACAGACCAGGGGAGCTGTTTTTT
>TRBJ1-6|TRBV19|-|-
CASSIGSRGNSPLHF
TGTGCCAGTAGTATAGGGAGCCGAGGGAACTCACCCCTCCACTTT
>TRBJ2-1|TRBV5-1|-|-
CASLLQVNEQFF
TGCGCCAGCTTACTTCAGGTGAATGAGCAGTTCTTC
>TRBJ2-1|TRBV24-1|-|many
CATSDFKKRAEQFF
TGTGCCACCAGTGATTTCAAAAAGCGCGCCGAGCAGTTCTTC
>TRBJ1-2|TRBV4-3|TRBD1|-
CASSQGPGQGYGYTF
TGCGCCAGCAGCCAAGGACCAGGACAGGGGTATGGCTACACCTTC
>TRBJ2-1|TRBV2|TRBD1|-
CASRGTGANEQFF
TGTGCCAGCAGAGGGACAGGGGCCAATGAGCAGTTCTTC
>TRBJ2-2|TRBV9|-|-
CASTKYETGELFF
TGTGCCAGCACTAAGTACGAGACCGGGGAGCTGTTTTTT
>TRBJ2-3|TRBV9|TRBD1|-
CASSPGTGNTDTQYF
TGTGCCAGCAGCCCCGGGACAGGAAATACAGATACGCAGTATTTT
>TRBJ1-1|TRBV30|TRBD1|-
CAWRAFDRGRTEAFF
TGTGCCTGGAGAGCATTCGACAGGGGGCGAACTGAAGCTTTCTTT
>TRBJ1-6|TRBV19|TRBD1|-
CASRSYGTAPNSPLHF
TGTGCCAGTAGGTCTTACGGGACAGCCCCAAATTCACCCCTCCACTTT
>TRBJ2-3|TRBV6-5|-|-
CAGHPGGATDTQYF
TGTGCCGGACACCCCGGCGGGGCCACAGATACGCAGTATTTT
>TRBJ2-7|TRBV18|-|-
CASSPEKGAYEQYF
TGTGCCAGCTCACCAGAGAAGGGGGCCTACGAGCAGTACTTC
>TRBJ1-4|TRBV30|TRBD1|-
CAWSARTGTGLEKLFF
TGTGCCTGGAGTGCACGAACCGGGACAGGGCTCGAAAAACTGTTTTTT
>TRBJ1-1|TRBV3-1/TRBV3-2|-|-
CASSHSSTGRTEAFF
TGTGCCAGCAGCCACTCCTCTACCGGTAGAACTGAAGCTTTCTTT